This T cell receptor (beta chain) came from a study of T cells in localized non-small cell lung cancer. CDR1 and CDR2 from the germline V gene are KGHSH and LQKENI. V dropped 0 bases and J dropped 7; count of bases not matched to a gene: 3. The CDR3 is 15 residues long. Produced via immunoSEQ multiplex PCR; TCRdb's table is partial and in-frame only. The data show approximately 72,000 clones, with roughly 81% seen just once and about 13% held by the top ten. As to this clone: Its specificity is unknown.

Study outcomes and limitations: Sequencing was limited to one tumor region, leaving the possibility of heterogeneity open. Uninvolved adjacent lung showed peak T cell clonality, exceeding tumor. Higher blood T cell density went with longer overall survival.

Sequencing used peripheral blood, obtained before any cancer treatment. V and J are TRBV18 and TRBJ1-4; 9 nucleotides match TRBD1. The receptor's source is a female donor over 55 with stage I lung adenocarcinoma. CDR3 in amino acids: CASSPPTGGGEKLFF. CDR3 DNA sequence: TGTGCCAGCTCACCACCGACAGGGGGAGGTGAAAAACTGTTTTTT.